This TCR beta chain originates from a study of response to subunit inactivated influenza vaccine. Findings and caveats of the study: Each seasonal influenza vaccination recruits few new T cells, the authors suggested.

Many counts were recorded for this clonotype. Antigen specificity is unknown. TCRdb recomputed calls from the RT-PCR reads with MiXCR, one row per CDR3 protein. The sample has about 160,000 distinct CDR3 sequences; under 13% are singletons. The origin of this receptor is a man aged 45-65 years who received an inactivated influenza vaccine. The sample here was non-naive T cells sorted from PBMCs, taken about 6 weeks after vaccination.

CDR3 nucleotide sequence: TGCAGCGGCCTGGGGCCTTTCAAGGAGACCCAGTACTTC. The encoded protein is CSGLGPFKETQYF. The chain combines TRBV20-1 with TRBJ2-5; possibly TRBD1 for D (5 bases). This CDR3 is 13 amino acids long. In germline, CDR1 is DFQATT, CDR2 SNEGSKA (reference sequence).